One sample yielded the 14 T cell receptor beta chains listed below, sequenced in a study of PD-1 blockade in classical Hodgkin lymphoma. Every single patient, without exception, relapsed after autologous stem cell transplantation, and brentuximab vedotin exposure varied. The assay was immunoSEQ multiplex PCR, and TCRdb's table has in-frame clones only and misses some. The sample gives 29,000 or so clones, more than 60% of which show up once; 13% to 15% is in the top ten. The material sequenced was peripheral blood mononuclear cells (PBMCs), taken before the second cycle of nivolumab. These receptors were collected from a human donor with classical Hodgkin lymphoma.

V usage is TRBV14 and J usage is TRBJ1-2; D is perhaps TRBD1 (5 bases). In germline, CDR1 is SGHDN, CDR2 FVKESK. The CDR3 extends over 15 amino acids. V lost 0 bases, J lost 6 bases, and 14 bases lay in between. CDR3 coding DNA: TGTGCCAGCAGCCAAGATCAGGGTCTCCGTCATGGCTACACCTTC. Protein: CASSQDQGLRHGYTF.

The chain uses TRBV28 and TRBJ1-5; unclear D gene. The CDR3 runs 12 residues. The ends were cut back, 2 bases at V and 7 bases at J, with 6 bases in the middle. Germline lookup yields CDR1 MDHEN and CDR2 SYDVKM. The CDR3 sequence: CASSLRIQPQHF. CDR3 in DNA: TGTGCCAGCAGTTTACGCATCCAGCCCCAGCATTTT.

The chain combines TRBV7-2 with TRBJ1-3, with D unclear. The CDR3 is 15 residues long. The V gene's germline CDR1 is SGHTA and CDR2 FQGNSA. Trimming removed 4 bases from V and 0 bases from J, with 10 bases in between. CDR3 protein: CASSSRINSGNTIYF. DNA for the CDR3: TGTGCCAGCAGCTCCCGAATAAACTCTGGAAACACCATATATTTT.

This sequence joins TRBV6-5 and TRBJ2-7, with D possibly being TRBD1 or TRBD2 (5 bases each). V lost 6 bases, J lost 1 base, and 13 bases lay in between. CDR1 and CDR2 (germline): MNHEY, SVGAGI. CDR3 length: 14 amino acids. The CDR3 spells CASSWDGASYEQYF. CDR3 nucleotides: TGTGCCAGCAGCTGGGACGGCGCTTCCTACGAGCAGTACTTC.

The chain uses TRBV5-1 and TRBJ1-3; TRBD1 is a possible D gene (5 bases). V was shortened by 4 bases and J by 4 bases, with 12 bases between the two germline ends. The CDR3 loop spans 14 amino acids. In germline, CDR1 is SGHRS, CDR2 YFSETQ. This chain's CDR3 is CASSQDSSGNTIYF. Written as DNA, the CDR3 is TGCGCCAGCAGCCAAGACAGCTCGGGAAACACCATATATTTT. The full variable domain, completed using reference TRBV5-1 and TRBJ1-3, is KAGVTQTPRYLIKTRGQQVTLSCSPISGHRSVSWYQQTPGQGLQFLFEYFSETQRNKGNFPGRFSGRQFSNSRSEMNVSTLELGDSALYLCASSQDSSGNTIYFGEGSWLTVV.

This clone was found a few times. This chain links TRBV28 with TRBJ1-6; no firm D call. V was trimmed by 7 bases and J by 7 bases, leaving 5 bases between them. This CDR3 has 11 residues. Germline CDR1 MDHEN, CDR2 SYDVKM. CDR3 sequence (DNA): TGTGCCAGCACCACGAATTCACCCCTCCACTTT. Its translation: CASTTNSPLHF.

The chain employs TRBV28 and TRBJ1-2; no firm D call. CDR3 length equals 10 residues. Trimming shortened V by 4 bases and J by 11 bases, and 8 bases separated the two germline ends. CDR1 is MDHEN, CDR2 SYDVKM, per germline. CDR3 sequence (DNA): TGTGCCAGCAGTTCGGAGCGGTACACCTTC. Translated, it gives CASSSERYTF.

This clone has more than one count but fewer than ten. The chain combines TRBV5-1 with TRBJ1-1; D gene ambiguous. This CDR3 is 15 amino acids long. Germline CDR1 and CDR2: SGHRS and YFSETQ. Trimming left V 4 bases short and J 1 base short, with 14 bases between. CDR3 DNA sequence: TGCGCCAGCAGCCCGCCCCCGGGCCCGAACACTGAAGCTTTCTTT. Translated: CASSPPPGPNTEAFF.

This chain connects TRBV2 to TRBJ2-7; the D call may be TRBD1 or TRBD2 (5 bases each). Trimming removed 4 bases from V and 0 bases from J, with 7 bases in between. Germline V CDR1 and CDR2: SNHLY, FYNNEI. The CDR3 consists of 13 residues. CDR3 DNA sequence: TGTGCCAGCAGTGGGGGGAACTCCTACGAGCAGTACGTC. Its translation is CASSGGNSYEQYV.

This clone appeared a few times. V is TRBV18 and J is TRBJ2-3, with unresolved D. CDR3 length equals 13 residues. With 3 bases removed from V and 6 bases from J, the gap between germline ends came to 10 bases. Germline lookup yields CDR1 KGHSH and CDR2 LQKENI. For the CDR3, the DNA is TGTGCCAGCTCACCGACCTCTGGGGATACGCAGTATTTT. Protein sequence: CASSPTSGDTQYF.

This clone was observed a single time. In DNA, the CDR3 is TGTGCCAGCAGTTTATTCCGTGAAGCTTTCTTT. It specifies CASSLFREAFF. This chain joins TRBV28 and TRBJ1-1; D is unresolved. Per the germline V gene, CDR1 is MDHEN and CDR2 is SYDVKM. The length of the CDR3 is 11 residues. V was clipped by 1 base and J by 7 bases, with 4 bases between them.

V and J are TRBV4-3 and TRBJ2-1, with D perhaps being TRBD1 or TRBD2 (5 bases each). Trimming took off 5 bases at V and 0 bases at J, with 11 bases between the two ends. The germline V gene encodes CDR1 LGHNA and CDR2 YSLEER. The CDR3 spans 15 residues. CDR3 sequence: CASSSGASSYNEQFF. The CDR3 bases are TGCGCCAGCAGCTCCGGGGCGTCCTCCTACAATGAGCAGTTCTTC.

The rearrangement links TRBV28 to TRBJ1-5; maybe TRBD1 (6 bases). This CDR3 is 15 amino acids long. V dropped 7 bases and J dropped 3 bases, with 16 bases sitting between them. Germline V gene data show CDR1 as MDHEN and CDR2 as SYDVKM. Here the CDR3 reads CASKGGRVNNQPQHF. In nucleotides, the CDR3 is TGTGCCAGCAAGGGGGGTAGAGTAAACAATCAGCCCCAGCATTTT. Based on the CDR3 plus reference TRBV28 and TRBJ1-5, the full variable domain is DVKVTQSSRYLVKRTGEKVFLECVQDMDHENMFWYRQDPGLGLRLIYFSYDVKMKEKGDIPEGYSVSREKKERFSLILESASTNQTSMYLCASKGGRVNNQPQHFGDGTRLSIL.

The chain couples TRBV18 to TRBJ1-5, with D possibly being TRBD1 (6 bases). Per the germline V gene, CDR1 is KGHSH and CDR2 is LQKENI. V was cut by 3 bases and J by 0 bases, with 12 bases left in between. The CDR3 has 16 amino acids. The CDR3 sequence is CASSPGRGNSNQPQHF. DNA for the CDR3: TGTGCCAGCTCACCCGGCAGGGGAAATAGCAATCAGCCCCAGCATTTT.